This TCR beta chain was found in a study of PD-L1 blockade in urothelial cancer (dated 2017 in TCRdb). With respect to the entire study: All patients started therapy in the mid-2010s and received atezolizumab 1,200 mg intravenously every 3 weeks. Durable clinical benefit was defined as a progression-free survival longer than 6 months, and TCR features were additionally tested against progression-free survival and overall survival. An ECOG performance status of 0 or 1 was recorded for the patients, and 0 to 3 prior chemotherapy regimens had been received by the patients. Pretreatment blood TCR-seq was available for about 27 patients, at least one posttreatment blood collection was obtained for about 25 patients, and tumor TCR-seq was available for about 25 patients. About 90% of the roughly 29 patients were identified as males with urothelial cancer of bladder origin, and a prior smoking history was reported by 18 of 29 patients. The study, an exploratory multi-omic analysis, examined somatic, immune and clinical correlates of response to PD-L1 blockade with atezolizumab in urothelial cancer. Durable clinical benefit was achieved by nine patients but not by the remaining 20. A median of roughly 140,000 T cells and roughly 80,000 unique TCRs was obtained from blood samples, and a median clonality of roughly 0.08 was observed. Pretreatment tumor samples, along with matched peripheral blood collected serially before and after atezolizumab treatment, underwent TCR sequencing. Blood samples were analyzed 3 weeks after the start of treatment (second dose) and 6 weeks after the start of treatment. In the same patients, pretreatment tumors underwent whole exome sequencing and RNA sequencing in addition to TCR sequencing.

The sample's time point label is to be understood as: pretreatment peripheral blood. The cohort comprised fewer than 35 patients with locally advanced or metastatic urothelial carcinoma treated at Memorial Sloan Kettering on a trial protocol. Peripheral blood mononuclear cells were collected pretreatment and during treatment, at between 1 and 8 total time points per patient. The Qiagen DNeasy Blood extraction kit was used to purify genomic DNA from total PBMCs and from tumor samples. PBMCs were collected pretreatment and during treatment and were isolated and stored as previously described. Synthetic TCR analog templates were spiked into each PCR so that absolute template abundance could be estimated from read counts. The immunoSEQ assay used bias-controlled V and J gene primers to amplify TCRbeta CDR3 regions from genomic DNA. Sequencing of rearranged TCRbeta segments was done at approximately 20X coverage. The paper's data handling went like this. Sequencing errors were corrected by clustering and CDR3s were annotated against IMGT to assign V, D and J genes. Only productive TCRbeta rearrangements were used in downstream analyses, excluding out-of-frame or stop-codon sequences. To compute clonality, Shannon entropy was normalized by the log of the number of unique productive sequences and then subtracted from one. Clones differing between time points or between blood and tumor were identified by Fisher's exact test with Benjamini-Hochberg correction at adjusted p below 0.01. The clones in this table, taken by TCRdb from immuneACCESS, are in-frame only. Not every clone is retained; where verified, under half of the shortfall comes from an unresolved V gene, and the cause of the rest is unknown. V and J calls and clone size follow that table, whereas D and trimming were derived from the DNA. This sample lists roughly 130,000 clones; approximately 84% were detected once. Of the sample, roughly 3.5% is held by the ten largest clones.

General conclusions and limits of the study: Improved progression-free and overall survival was found to be associated with pretreatment peripheral blood TCR clonality below the median. Because of the small sample size (n of about 30) and the many exploratory analyses performed, the results are intended to be regarded as hypothesis-generating. At 3 weeks after the start of treatment, tumor-associated TCR clones in peripheral blood had expanded more in patients with durable benefit (n ≈ 20, p = 0.022).

As to this clone: Its binding antigen is unknown. No quality values exist for individual bases; no much larger clone is one base distant.

The germline V gene encodes CDR1 GTSNPN and CDR2 SVGIG (reference sequence). Relative to germline, V is 5 bases shorter and J is 0 bases shorter, with 11 bases between their ends. The CDR3 runs 14 amino acids, cysteine and phenylalanine included. Of the read, only the CDR3 DNA is kept; its 42 bases are in frame from base 1. The TCR sequence derives from a man in his forties or fifties with urothelial cancer. This sample comprised PBMCs, obtained around atezolizumab (anti-PD-L1) treatment. The rearranged segments are TRBV30 and TRBJ2-1; D gene: possibly TRBD2, on 6 matching bases. The nucleotides read TGTGCCTGGGCTAGCGTAAGCTCCTACAATGAGCAGTTCTTC. Translation gives CAWASVSSYNEQFF.